Listed below are T cell receptor beta chains from one sample, sequenced in a study of shared clonotypes between healthy human individuals. TCRdb's table, derived via immunoSEQ multiplex PCR, lists solely in-frame clones and lacks some. The sample shows about 490,000 clones, over 70% of them seen only once. Sequenced material: PBMCs. The receptors derive from a woman between 35 and 50 years old in good health. Some clones in this sample may be carry-over from other donors' samples. Each CDR3 is given with its conserved first and last residue. D genes are given only for firm matches. For some rows the clone size is stated as once, few or many, or as a class when expanded; others skip it.

clone_size: -; v_call: TRBV18; j_call: TRBJ2-2; d_call: TRBD1; cdr3_aa: CASSAKSTGLDTGELFF; cdr3_nt: TGTGCCAGCTCAGCTAAATCGACAGGGTTAGACACCGGGGAGCTGTTTTTT
clone_size: few; v_call: TRBV18; j_call: TRBJ2-2; d_call: -; cdr3_aa: CASSPPTRGTGELFF; cdr3_nt: TGTGCCAGCTCACCACCGACGCGCGGCACCGGGGAGCTGTTTTTT
clone_size: -; v_call: TRBV25-1; j_call: TRBJ2-2; d_call: TRBD1; cdr3_aa: CASVDRMNTGEPFF; cdr3_nt: TGTGCCAGCGTGGACAGGATGAACACCGGGGAGCCGTTTTTT
clone_size: -; v_call: TRBV4-1; j_call: TRBJ2-4; d_call: -; cdr3_aa: CASSQDQAGRSPKNIQYF; cdr3_nt: TGCGCCAGCAGCCAAGATCAGGCAGGGAGGAGCCCCAAAAACATTCAGTACTTC
clone_size: -; v_call: TRBV7-9; j_call: TRBJ1-3; d_call: -; cdr3_aa: CASRGRGGNTIYF; cdr3_nt: TGTGCCAGCAGGGGGCGAGGTGGAAACACCATATATTTT
clone_size: -; v_call: TRBV11-2; j_call: TRBJ2-7; d_call: -; cdr3_aa: CASRSYSSYEQYF; cdr3_nt: TGTGCCAGCAGATCCTACTCCTCCTACGAGCAGTACTTC
clone_size: -; v_call: TRBV7-2; j_call: TRBJ1-5; d_call: -; cdr3_aa: CASSFPNQPQHF; cdr3_nt: TGTGCCAGCAGCTTCCCCAATCAGCCCCAGCATTTT
clone_size: -; v_call: TRBV2; j_call: TRBJ2-1; d_call: TRBD2; cdr3_aa: CASSSETSSEQFF; cdr3_nt: TGTGCCAGCTCCAGTGAGACTAGCAGTGAGCAGTTCTTC
clone_size: -; v_call: TRBV28; j_call: TRBJ2-1; d_call: -; cdr3_aa: CASSPRLGGSYNEQFF; cdr3_nt: TGTGCCAGCAGTCCGAGACTAGGAGGGTCCTACAATGAGCAGTTCTTC
clone_size: -; v_call: TRBV6-5; j_call: TRBJ1-1; d_call: -; cdr3_aa: CASSYSRDVEAFF; cdr3_nt: TGTGCCAGCAGTTACTCGAGGGACGTCGAAGCTTTCTTT
clone_size: -; v_call: TRBV7-8; j_call: TRBJ2-7; d_call: -; cdr3_aa: CASSDLDEQYF; cdr3_nt: TGTGCCAGCAGCGATCTTGACGAGCAGTACTTC
clone_size: many; v_call: TRBV27; j_call: TRBJ2-1; d_call: -; cdr3_aa: CASKRGRSYNEQFF; cdr3_nt: TGTGCCAGCAAGAGGGGCCGCTCCTACAATGAGCAGTTCTTC
clone_size: -; v_call: TRBV6-1; j_call: TRBJ2-7; d_call: -; cdr3_aa: CASSEVVGLDSRYEQYF; cdr3_nt: TGTGCCAGCAGTGAAGTGGTGGGGCTAGATAGTCGGTACGAGCAGTACTTC
clone_size: -; v_call: TRBV6-5; j_call: TRBJ2-1; d_call: -; cdr3_aa: CASRTRMYNEQFF; cdr3_nt: TGTGCCAGTCGGACTCGAATGTACAATGAGCAGTTCTTC
clone_size: -; v_call: TRBV7-2; j_call: TRBJ2-3; d_call: TRBD2; cdr3_aa: CASSLDGGGGGDTQYF; cdr3_nt: TGTGCCAGCAGCTTAGATGGCGGCGGGGGGGGAGATACGCAGTATTTT
clone_size: -; v_call: TRBV6-5; j_call: TRBJ1-4; d_call: TRBD1; cdr3_aa: CASSPDRGFHEKLFF; cdr3_nt: TGTGCCAGCAGTCCCGACAGGGGATTTCATGAAAAACTGTTTTTT
clone_size: -; v_call: TRBV18; j_call: TRBJ2-2; d_call: TRBD2; cdr3_aa: CASSPIPGLAPGELFF; cdr3_nt: TGTGCCAGCTCACCGATTCCTGGACTAGCACCCGGGGAGCTGTTTTTT
clone_size: -; v_call: TRBV18; j_call: TRBJ2-7; d_call: TRBD2; cdr3_aa: CASSPPGLAFSYEQYF; cdr3_nt: TGTGCCAGCTCACCACCGGGACTAGCGTTCTCCTACGAGCAGTACTTC
clone_size: few; v_call: TRBV30; j_call: TRBJ2-6; d_call: -; cdr3_aa: CAWAKLSSGANVLTF; cdr3_nt: TGTGCCTGGGCCAAGTTGTCCTCTGGGGCCAACGTCCTGACTTTC
clone_size: once; v_call: TRBV2; j_call: TRBJ2-7; d_call: TRBD1; cdr3_aa: CASREETGPSYEQYF; cdr3_nt: TGTGCCAGCAGGGAAGAGACAGGGCCCTCCTACGAGCAGTACTTC
clone_size: -; v_call: TRBV19; j_call: TRBJ2-7; d_call: TRBD1; cdr3_aa: CASSSRTGSHEQYF; cdr3_nt: TGTGCCAGTAGTTCCCGGACAGGGAGCCACGAGCAGTACTTC
clone_size: -; v_call: TRBV15; j_call: TRBJ2-5; d_call: -; cdr3_aa: CATSRGDGIQETQYF; cdr3_nt: TGTGCCACCAGCAGGGGGGATGGGATTCAAGAGACCCAGTACTTC
clone_size: -; v_call: TRBV9; j_call: TRBJ1-3; d_call: -; cdr3_aa: CASSVVESGNTIYF; cdr3_nt: TGTGCCAGCAGCGTAGTTGAGTCTGGAAACACCATATATTTT
clone_size: -; v_call: TRBV6-5; j_call: TRBJ1-5; d_call: -; cdr3_aa: CASSYASGYQPQHF; cdr3_nt: TGTGCCAGCAGTTACGCCTCAGGCTATCAGCCCCAGCATTTT
clone_size: -; v_call: TRBV5-6; j_call: TRBJ1-2; d_call: -; cdr3_aa: CASSLAATEYGYTF; cdr3_nt: TGTGCCAGCAGCTTGGCCGCGACAGAGTATGGCTACACCTTC
clone_size: -; v_call: TRBV5-6; j_call: TRBJ2-1; d_call: TRBD2; cdr3_aa: CASSLGSGSRFF; cdr3_nt: TGTGCCAGCAGTTTAGGTAGCGGGAGTCGGTTCTTC
clone_size: -; v_call: TRBV14; j_call: TRBJ2-1; d_call: TRBD2; cdr3_aa: CASSQDTAGVYNEQFF; cdr3_nt: TGTGCCAGCAGCCAAGATACGGCGGGAGTCTACAATGAGCAGTTCTTC
clone_size: few; v_call: TRBV5-4; j_call: TRBJ1-2; d_call: TRBD1; cdr3_aa: CASSVTGQGAGGYTF; cdr3_nt: TGTGCCAGCAGCGTAACGGGACAGGGGGCAGGTGGCTACACCTTC
clone_size: -; v_call: TRBV21-1; j_call: TRBJ2-7; d_call: -; cdr3_aa: CASTPGLAGDEQYF; cdr3_nt: TGTGCCAGCACTCCTGGACTAGCGGGAGACGAGCAGTACTTC
clone_size: -; v_call: TRBV7-3; j_call: TRBJ2-1; d_call: TRBD1; cdr3_aa: CASSTTDRGREQFF; cdr3_nt: TGTGCCAGCAGCACAACGGACAGGGGGCGTGAGCAGTTCTTC
clone_size: few; v_call: TRBV6-6; j_call: TRBJ2-7; d_call: TRBD1; cdr3_aa: CASSTGQTGEQYF; cdr3_nt: TGTGCCAGCAGCACGGGACAGACCGGGGAGCAGTACTTC
clone_size: -; v_call: TRBV19; j_call: TRBJ2-1; d_call: TRBD2; cdr3_aa: CASSPTSHEGAEQFF; cdr3_nt: TGTGCCAGTAGCCCGACTAGCCACGAAGGCGCTGAGCAGTTCTTC
clone_size: -; v_call: TRBV7-8; j_call: TRBJ2-7; d_call: TRBD1; cdr3_aa: CASSLGDRGSEQYF; cdr3_nt: TGTGCCAGCAGCTTAGGGGACAGGGGATCCGAGCAGTACTTC
clone_size: once; v_call: TRBV7-9; j_call: TRBJ2-1; d_call: -; cdr3_aa: CASSVTILNEQFF; cdr3_nt: TGTGCCAGCAGCGTGACTATTCTGAATGAGCAGTTCTTC
clone_size: -; v_call: TRBV29-1; j_call: TRBJ2-1; d_call: -; cdr3_aa: CSVAGGLGSYNEQFF; cdr3_nt: TGCAGCGTTGCTGGGGGGCTTGGCTCCTACAATGAGCAGTTCTTC
clone_size: -; v_call: TRBV18; j_call: TRBJ2-1; d_call: -; cdr3_aa: CASSPLTAVYNEQFF; cdr3_nt: TGTGCCAGCTCACCGCTGACAGCGGTATACAATGAGCAGTTCTTC